This is a list of T cell receptor beta chains from one sample in a study of shared clonotypes between healthy human individuals. Method: immunoSEQ multiplex PCR; TCRdb's copy keeps in-frame clones and lacks some. The table shows about 480,000 clones, with 60% to 80% occurring only once. The sequenced material came from PBMCs. The receptors come from a woman in her 40s in good health. Some clones in this sample may be carry-over from other donors' samples. CDR3s include the opening cysteine and the closing phenylalanine or tryptophan. The D gene is left open where the match is weak. A clone size is listed for some rows: how often the clone was seen (once, few, many), or a class if it is expanded.

NA | TRBJ2-7 | once | TRBV19 | TGTGCCAGTAACCAGGGACTCTACTACGAGCAGTACTTC | CASNQGLYYEQYF
NA | TRBJ2-3 | NA | TRBV12-2 | TGTGCAAGTCGCTTAGTAGCGGGAGGGCCCCCACGGAAAGATACGCAGTATTTT | CASRLVAGGPPRKDTQYF
TRBD2 | TRBJ2-3 | NA | TRBV7-3 | TGTGCCAGCAGCTTAATAGCGGGAGGCACAGATACGCAGTATTTT | CASSLIAGGTDTQYF
TRBD2 | TRBJ2-1 | NA | TRBV10-3 | TGTGCCATCAGTGAGCTAGGTAGCGGGAGTTACTCCTACAATGAGCAGTTCTTC | CAISELGSGSYSYNEQFF
NA | TRBJ1-5 | NA | TRBV7-2 | TGTGCCAGCAGCTTAGACCAAACAGGGCTGTCCGGAGCGCCCCAGCATTTT | CASSLDQTGLSGAPQHF
TRBD1 | TRBJ2-1 | once | TRBV5-1 | TGCGCAACCTCCCCGGGGACAGTAGTAAATGAGCAGTTCTTC | CATSPGTVVNEQFF
NA | TRBJ1-6 | NA | TRBV9 | TGTGCCAGCAGCGTATCGCGGTCGGGGAATTCACCCCTCCACTTT | CASSVSRSGNSPLHF
NA | TRBJ2-1 | few | TRBV19 | TGTGCCAGTAGTATGCGTTTCAATGAGCAGTTCTTC | CASSMRFNEQFF
TRBD1 | TRBJ2-7 | NA | TRBV5-1 | TGCGCCAGCAGCGTCGGACAGGTAAACCACGAGCAGTACTTC | CASSVGQVNHEQYF
NA | TRBJ2-6 | NA | TRBV6-4 | TGTGCCAGCAGTGAGAGAGAAAGCTCTGGGGCCAACGTCCTGACTTTC | CASSERESSGANVLTF
NA | TRBJ1-4 | NA | TRBV11-3 | TGTGCCGACGGACAGCCTAATGAAAAACTGTTTTTT | CADGQPNEKLFF
NA | TRBJ1-1 | NA | TRBV5-1 | TGCGCCAGCAGTGGGGGGGACACTGAAGCTTTCTTT | CASSGGDTEAFF
NA | TRBJ2-4 | NA | TRBV5-1 | TGCGCCAGCAGCTTGGATCCTAGCAGGGCACTAGCCAAAAACATTCAGTACTTC | CASSLDPSRALAKNIQYF
NA | TRBJ1-1 | NA | TRBV28 | TGTGCCAGCACAAAGGGGGGCACTGAAGCTTTCTTT | CASTKGGTEAFF
TRBD1 | TRBJ1-2 | NA | TRBV30 | TGTGCCTGGAGCGTTGGGGACAGGGCCGGCTATGGCTACACCTTC | CAWSVGDRAGYGYTF
NA | TRBJ2-1 | NA | TRBV7-3 | TGTGCCAGCAGCACCCTAGGTAGCTACAATGAGCAGTTCTTC | CASSTLGSYNEQFF
NA | TRBJ1-2 | many | TRBV30 | TGTGCCTGGTCCACCGGGGCGCGGAATGGCTACACCTTC | CAWSTGARNGYTF
NA | TRBJ2-3 | once | TRBV7-3 | TGTGCCAGCAGCTTAACTCTCGGGGATACGCAGTATTTT | CASSLTLGDTQYF
NA | TRBJ1-4 | NA | TRBV7-2 | TGTGCCAGCAGCCCCAACAGGGAGTATAATGAAAAACTGTTTTTT | CASSPNREYNEKLFF
NA | TRBJ2-4 | NA | TRBV21-1 | TGTGCCAGCAGCAAAGATTTGTGGGGGACAGGAAAAGCCAAAAACATTCAGTACTTC | CASSKDLWGTGKAKNIQYF
NA | TRBJ2-3 | NA | TRBV5-1 | TGCGCCAGCAGCTCCTCCAAGGGTGCAGATACGCAGTATTTT | CASSSSKGADTQYF
NA | TRBJ1-5 | NA | TRBV6-1 | TGTGCCAGCAGTGAAGGAGAGTATAGCAATCAGCCCCAGCATTTT | CASSEGEYSNQPQHF
TRBD2 | TRBJ2-1 | NA | TRBV30 | TGTGCCTGGAGTCTAGCGGGAGCTGCTGAGCAGTTCTTC | CAWSLAGAAEQFF
TRBD2 | TRBJ2-7 | NA | TRBV2 | TGTGCCAGCATAGCGGGCGACCCCTACGAGCAGTACTTC | CASIAGDPYEQYF
NA | TRBJ1-1 | NA | TRBV11-2 | TGTGCCAGCAGCTCATCTGAGGCCCAAAAAGCTTTCTTT | CASSSSEAQKAFF
NA | TRBJ2-6 | NA | TRBV4-1 | TGCGCCGGCAGCCAAGAGTCAGGGATAGCTGGGGCCAACGTCCTGACTTTC | CAGSQESGIAGANVLTF
NA | TRBJ2-5 | many | TRBV25-1 | TGTGCCAGCAGTGAGGGATGGACCCAGTACTTC | CASSEGWTQYF
TRBD1 | TRBJ2-1 | NA | TRBV29-1 | TGCAGCGGGGGGAGGACAGGGGACTCCTACAATGAGCAGTTCTTC | CSGGRTGDSYNEQFF
NA | TRBJ2-6 | NA | TRBV2 | TGTGCCAGCAGCAGGAAGGTCTCTGGGGCCAACGTCCTGACTTTC | CASSRKVSGANVLTF
NA | TRBJ1-3 | NA | TRBV5-6 | TGTGCCAGCAGCCCCATAGCGGCTGGAAACACCATATATTTT | CASSPIAAGNTIYF
TRBD1 | TRBJ1-1 | NA | TRBV4-1 | TGCGCCAGCAGCCACCGACCAGGGGGGAGCACTGAAGCTTTCTTT | CASSHRPGGSTEAFF
TRBD2 | TRBJ2-7 | NA | TRBV30 | TGTGCCTGGAGCATTGGACTAGCAGACTCCTACGAGCAGTACTTC | CAWSIGLADSYEQYF
TRBD2 | TRBJ2-1 | NA | TRBV11-2 | TGTGCCAGCAGCGTTAGCGGGAGGGCCTCTTATGAGCAGTTCTTC | CASSVSGRASYEQFF
TRBD1 | TRBJ2-3 | NA | TRBV5-1 | TGCGCCAGCAGCTCGACAGGGGGCACAGATACGCAGTATTTT | CASSSTGGTDTQYF
TRBD2 | TRBJ2-2 | NA | TRBV14 | TGTGCCAGCAGCCGGACTAGCGGGAGTTTCACCGGGGAGCTGTTTTTT | CASSRTSGSFTGELFF
TRBD2 | TRBJ2-1 | once | TRBV11-3 | TGTGCCAGCAGCTTAGGGACTAGCGGATACAATGAGCAGTTCTTC | CASSLGTSGYNEQFF
TRBD2 | TRBJ2-2 | NA | TRBV7-3 | TGTGCCAGCAGCTCTACTAGCGGGTCGGGCGGGGAGCTGTTTTTT | CASSSTSGSGGELFF
NA | TRBJ2-7 | NA | TRBV27 | TGTGCCAGCAGTTTTATAGGGAAACCCTACGAGCAGTACTTC | CASSFIGKPYEQYF
NA | TRBJ2-1 | NA | TRBV18 | TGTGCCAGCTCACCACGAAGGACAAACAACAATGAGCAGTTCTTC | CASSPRRTNNNEQFF
TRBD2 | TRBJ2-7 | NA | TRBV29-1 | TGCAGCGTGGCGGGACCAACTAGCGGGAGGGGGTACGAGCAGTACTTC | CSVAGPTSGRGYEQYF
NA | TRBJ2-1 | NA | TRBV6-4 | TGTGCCAGCAGTGCAGAAACGTGGGACTATGAGCAGTTCTTC | CASSAETWDYEQFF
TRBD2 | TRBJ2-3 | NA | TRBV27 | TGTGCCAGCAGTTTACCCCCACCGGGACTAGCGGGAGATAAGGCAGATACGCAGTATTTT | CASSLPPPGLAGDKADTQYF
TRBD1 | TRBJ2-3 | NA | TRBV10-3 | TGTGCCATCAGCGATCCGGGACAGGGCACAGATACGCAGTATTTT | CAISDPGQGTDTQYF
NA | TRBJ1-1 | NA | TRBV28 | TGTGCCAGCAGTTTCCGCCCCGTGGGGACTGAAGCTTTCTTT | CASSFRPVGTEAFF
NA | TRBJ1-1 | NA | TRBV7-3 | TGTGCCAGCAGCTTAATGGGGGTCGGGGACACTGAAGCTTTCTTT | CASSLMGVGDTEAFF
TRBD1 | TRBJ1-1 | NA | TRBV19 | TGTGCCAGTAGCCAGGGGGCGCGGACTGAAGCTTTCTTT | CASSQGARTEAFF
NA | TRBJ2-5 | NA | TRBV6-1 | TGTGCCAGCAGTGCCCCCAGGGGCCTGGTGGAGACCCAGTACTTC | CASSAPRGLVETQYF
NA | TRBJ2-7 | NA | TRBV4-1 | TGCGCCAGCAGCCAAGATCCGGCCGGGACCTTGAACGAGCAGTACTTC | CASSQDPAGTLNEQYF
TRBD2 | TRBJ2-3 | NA | TRBV4-1 | TGCGCCAGCAGTCATCTAGCGGGAAACGATCCAGATACGCAGTATTTT | CASSHLAGNDPDTQYF
NA | TRBJ1-4 | few | TRBV29-1 | TGCAGCGTTGAAGAGTCAACAGGCTATAATGAAAAACTGTTTTTT | CSVEESTGYNEKLFF
TRBD2 | TRBJ2-1 | NA | TRBV28 | TGTGCCAGCAGCATCGCCTGGGGACTAGCGGGAGCGGCCTACAATGAGCAGTTCTTC | CASSIAWGLAGAAYNEQFF
NA | TRBJ2-5 | NA | TRBV11-3 | TGTGCCAGCAGCTCACCGGGACCGACGGAGACCCAGTACTTC | CASSSPGPTETQYF